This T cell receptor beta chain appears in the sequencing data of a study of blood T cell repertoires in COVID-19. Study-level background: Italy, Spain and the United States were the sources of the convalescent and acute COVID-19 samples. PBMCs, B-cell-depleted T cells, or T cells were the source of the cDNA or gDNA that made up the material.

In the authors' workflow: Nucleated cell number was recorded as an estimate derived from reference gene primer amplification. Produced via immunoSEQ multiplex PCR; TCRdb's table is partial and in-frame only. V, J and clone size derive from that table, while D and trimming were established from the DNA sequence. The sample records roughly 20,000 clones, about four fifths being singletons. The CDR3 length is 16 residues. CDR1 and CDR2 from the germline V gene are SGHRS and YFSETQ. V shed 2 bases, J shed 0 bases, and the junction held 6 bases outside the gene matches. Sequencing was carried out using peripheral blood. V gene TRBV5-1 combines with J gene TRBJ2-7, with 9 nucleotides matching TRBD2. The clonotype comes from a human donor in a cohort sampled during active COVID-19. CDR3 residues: CASSFLAGMSSYEQYF. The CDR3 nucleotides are TGCGCCAGCAGCTTCCTAGCGGGGATGAGCTCCTACGAGCAGTACTTC.